A single sample gave rise to the 24 T cell receptor beta chains below, sequenced in a study of tissue T cells after allogeneic stem cell transplantation. Time point noted: mouse harvest day 7 after allogeneic transplant. The graft held 10^6 splenic CD5+ T cells and 10^7 T-cell-depleted bone marrow cells. Sequencing was performed with immunoSEQ multiplex PCR; in TCRdb, only in-frame clones are kept and a portion is missing. The data show some 6,100 clones, with 46% seen just once and around 3.2% held by the top ten. Specimen: skin. These receptors all come from a female BALB/c mouse given C57BL/6 T cells with graft-versus-host disease after an allogeneic hematopoietic cell transplant.

About this clone: Germline and genes here are mouse. The CDR3 goes on 1 residue after the read ends, and that part is filled in from the germline J gene. The rearrangement joins TRBV5 to TRBJ2-5; TRBD2 matches 12 bases. Unmatched junction bases numbered 8, after V lost 4 bases and J lost 6 bases. The germline V gene has CDR1 LGHNA and CDR2 YNLKQL (reference sequence). The CDR3 runs 16 residues. The CDR3 bases that were read are TGTGCCAGCAGCCCCGACTGGGGGGGCGCCGGGGACACCCAGTAC. This gives the protein CASSPDWGGAGDTQY. The full-length CDR3 reads as CASSPDWGGAGDTQYF.

Points on this clone: The genes are named according to mouse. CDR3 protein: CASSPLGQANTEVFF. The sequenced CDR3 bases are TGTGCCAGCAGCCCCCTGGGACAAGCAAACACAGAAGTCTTC. The V call is TRBV5, the J call TRBJ1-1, with TRBD1 as a possible D gene (6 bases). Sequencing ends 1 residue short of the CDR3 end; the germline J gene provides the rest. Germline values: CDR1 LGHNA, CDR2 YNLKQL (reference sequence). The germline V and J ends were trimmed by 4 bases and 0 bases, with 12 bases remaining between them. The CDR3 covers 15 residues.

Regarding this clone: Genes and germline come from the mouse. The read falls 1 residue short of the CDR3 end, and the missing part is taken from the germline J gene. This chain links TRBV3 with TRBJ2-2; 7 bases align to TRBD2. Germline CDR1 reads SNHLY; CDR2 reads FYNGKV (reference sequence). The CDR3 consists of 16 residues. Trimming at V came to 1 base and at J to 0 bases, leaving 2 bases not matched to a gene. Partial CDR3 DNA: TGTGCCAGCAGCTTAGTGGGGGGTGCAAACACCGGGCAGCTCTAC. It encodes CASSLVGGANTGQLY. From start to end, the CDR3 is CASSLVGGANTGQLYF.

As concerns this clone: The genes and germline here are from mouse. Read data end 1 residue before the CDR3 end; the end is taken from the germline J gene. The rearrangement joins TRBV26 to TRBJ1-5, with D uncertain. Per the germline V gene, CDR1 is KGHPV and CDR2 is FQNQEV (reference sequence). The CDR3 sequence is 14 residues long. V shed 6 bases and J shed 0 bases, with 9 bases lying between them. Incomplete CDR3 DNA: TGTGCCAGCAGCCGGGATTATAACAACCAGGCTCCGCTT. It codes for CASSRDYNNQAPL. The full CDR3 is CASSRDYNNQAPLF.

On this clone itself: These gene names are mouse names. The CDR3 extends 1 residue past the end of the read, so its final part is completed from the germline J gene. The V gene is TRBV12-1, the J gene TRBJ2-5; D possibly corresponds to TRBD2 (6 bases). The germline CDR1 and CDR2 sequences are SGHSN and HYEKVE. CDR3 length: 14 amino acids. The V gene lost 1 base and the J gene lost 2 bases, with 9 bases spanning the gap. CDR3 DNA, as far as it was read: TGTGCCAGCTCTCTTCTGGGGTTCCAAGACACCCAGTAC. Translating it yields CASSLLGFQDTQY. The entire CDR3 protein reads CASSLLGFQDTQYF. The entire variable domain, with the rest obtained from reference TRBV12-1 and TRBJ2-5, is as follows: DSGVVQSPRHIIKEKGGRSVLTCIPISGHSNVVWYQQTLGKELKFLIQHYEKVERDKGFLPSRFSVQQFDDYHSEMNMSALELEDSAMYFCASSLLGFQDTQYFGPGTRLLVL.

This clone was counted a few times. All gene names here are mouse names. The read halts 1 residue ahead of the CDR3 end, with the missing end drawn from the germline J gene. The rearrangement links TRBV2 to TRBJ2-4; D call uncertain. CDR1 and CDR2 from the germline V gene are LGHNA and YSYQKL. The CDR3 sequence is 13 residues long. V lost 0 bases and J lost 6, with 7 bases in between. CDR3 amino acids: CASSQDNFNTLYF. The part of the CDR3 DNA that was read is TGTGCCAGCAGCCAAGATAACTTTAACACCTTGTAC.

This clone has just a few counts. Gene names and germline refer to mouse. The read halts 1 residue ahead of the CDR3 end, with the missing end drawn from the germline J gene. V and J are TRBV13-2 and TRBJ2-7; D remains ambiguous. The CDR3 has 12 amino acids. V was shortened by 3 bases and J by 0 bases, with 4 bases between the two germline ends. In germline, CDR1 is NNHNN, CDR2 SYGAGS (reference sequence). Partial CDR3 DNA: TGTGCCAGCGGTGGGGACTCCTATGAACAGTAC. Amino acids: CASGGDSYEQY. The complete CDR3 protein is CASGGDSYEQYF.

About this clone itself: The genes and germline here are from mouse. Read sequence stops 1 residue before the CDR3 end, and the germline J gene provides the missing end. The chain combines TRBV26 with TRBJ2-5, with 10 bases lining up with TRBD2. With 6 bases clipped from V and 0 bases from J, the junction kept 3 bases outside the gene matches. The germline V gene encodes CDR1 KGHPV and CDR2 FQNQEV (reference sequence). The CDR3 has 15 residues. The CDR3 bases that were read are TGTGCCAGCAGAAGGGACTGGGGTAACCAAGACACCCAGTAC. Its translation is CASRRDWGNQDTQY. The CDR3 reads in full as CASRRDWGNQDTQYF.

This clone was detected once. These gene names are mouse names. The read comes to an end 1 residue before the CDR3 does, leaving the germline J gene to fill in the end. The V call is TRBV26, the J call TRBJ2-3; TRBD1 is a possible D gene (6 bases). V lost 6 bases to trimming and J lost 0 bases, with 10 bases between them. CDR1 and CDR2 from the germline V gene are KGHPV and FQNQEV (reference sequence). This CDR3 is 14 amino acids long. The CDR3 reads CASSRQASAETLYF. The CDR3 DNA, read in part, is TGTGCCAGCAGCCGACAGGCTAGTGCAGAAACGCTGTAT.

Regarding this clone: All gene names here are mouse names. The CDR3 is cut off 1 residue early in the read; its end comes from the germline J gene. The chain is built from TRBV16 and TRBJ2-4; maybe TRBD2 (5 bases). The CDR3 extends over 14 amino acids. The V end was cut by 0 bases, the J end by 1 base, with 5 bases between. Germline V gene sequence: CDR1 SGHSA, CDR2 FRNQAP. CDR3: CASSLDGGQNTLYF. The sequenced part of the CDR3 DNA is TGTGCAAGCAGCTTAGATGGGGGTCAAAACACCTTGTAC. Filled out from reference TRBV16 and TRBJ2-4, the complete variable domain reads NAGVIQTPRHKVTGKGQEATLWCEPISGHSAVFWYRQTIVQGLEFLTYFRNQAPIDDSGMPKERFSAQMPNQSHSTLKIQSTQPQDSAVYLCASSLDGGQNTLYFGAGTRLSVL.

This clone has more than one count but fewer than ten. Gene names denote mouse genes. The observed sequence ends 1 residue before the CDR3 terminus, with the missing tail filled in from the germline J gene. This chain connects TRBV23 to TRBJ2-7; the DNA was not compared with TRBD2, the D call given in the table. Germline values: CDR1 KGHTA, CDR2 FQNQQP. CDR3 length: 13 amino acids. CDR3 DNA (partial): TGCTCCAGCAGTCACGGCTGGGGGGGCGAACAGTAC. As protein: CSSSHGWGGEQY. The entire CDR3 protein is CSSSHGWGGEQYF.

In its sample, this clone was seen a few times. Any gene name here is a mouse gene name. The read comes to an end 1 residue before the CDR3 does, leaving the germline J gene to fill in the end. V and J are TRBV3 and TRBJ2-3; TRBD1 might be the D (5 bases). The CDR3 has 14 amino acids. Germline CDR1 and CDR2: SNHLY and FYNGKV (reference sequence). Between the trimmed V and J ends, which lost 5 bases and 3 bases, there was a span of 12 bases. CDR3 amino acids: CASSPREGAETLYF. Incomplete CDR3 DNA: TGTGCCAGCAGCCCCAGGGAGGGAGCAGAAACGCTGTAT.

This clone was seen a handful of times. Germline and genes: mouse. The read terminates 1 residue ahead of where the CDR3 ends, so the germline J gene completes it. The J gene is TRBJ2-7, the V gene TRBV23; TRBD2, as called in the table, went unchecked against the DNA. The CDR3 extends over 16 amino acids. The germline CDR1 and CDR2 sequences are KGHTA and FQNQQP. CDR3 DNA, as far as it was read: TGCTCCAGCAGTCCCCGACTGGGGGGGAGCTCCTATGAACAGTAC. Amino acids: CSSSPRLGGSSYEQY. The entire CDR3 reads CSSSPRLGGSSYEQYF.

Points on this clone: The gene symbols are mouse symbols. The read terminates 1 residue before the CDR3 end, so the remaining end is supplied by the germline J gene. This chain uses TRBV29 with TRBJ2-3; maybe TRBD1 (6 bases). Germline CDR1 MSHET, CDR2 SYDVDS. Trimming removed 4 bases from V and 4 bases from J, with 21 bases in between. This CDR3 comprises 17 residues. The sequenced CDR3 bases are TGTGCTAGCAGTTACGTCACAGGGAGGGGGAAATCAGAAACGCTGTAT. Translated, it gives CASSYVTGRGKSETLY. The full CDR3 reads CASSYVTGRGKSETLYF.

A note on this clone: The genes and germline here are from mouse. The read finishes 1 residue shy of the CDR3 end, and the germline J gene is used to complete it. This chain connects TRBV23 to TRBJ1-4; TRBD1 is the table's D call, not checked against the DNA. Per the germline V gene, CDR1 is KGHTA and CDR2 is FQNQQP. This CDR3 region has 13 residues. The CDR3 bases that were read are TGCTCCAGCAGTCAAGACAACAACGAAAGATTATTT. This gives the protein CSSSQDNNERLF. The CDR3 as a whole reads CSSSQDNNERLFF.

A word on this clone: The gene symbols are mouse symbols. The observed sequence ends 1 residue before the CDR3 terminus, with the missing tail filled in from the germline J gene. The chain carries TRBV3 and TRBJ1-4; D may be TRBD1 (6 bases). Deletions cut 4 bases from V and 1 base from J, with 10 bases between. Germline CDR1 and CDR2: SNHLY and FYNGKV (reference sequence). The CDR3 loop spans 15 amino acids. The CDR3 protein is CASSSPGHSNERLFF. The sequenced CDR3 bases are TGTGCCAGCAGCTCTCCGGGACATTCCAACGAAAGATTATTT.

On this clone itself: The germline and genes are mouse ones. The CDR3 end lies 1 residue beyond the end of the read and is filled in from the germline J gene. The chain recombines TRBV1 with TRBJ1-4, with 10 bases matching TRBD1. V trimming: 3 bases; J trimming: 7 bases; junction bases outside the gene matches: 5. The length of the CDR3 is 15 residues. Germline loops: CDR1 NSQYPW, CDR2 LRSPGD (reference sequence). The CDR3 spells CTCSARDRGSERLFF. The part of the CDR3 DNA that was read is TGCACCTGCAGTGCCCGGGACAGGGGTAGCGAAAGATTATTT.

Concerning this clone: Mouse germline and gene names are used. The read finishes 1 residue shy of the CDR3 end, and the germline J gene is used to complete it. The chain employs TRBV23 and TRBJ2-7; TRBD2 was called by the table and not checked on the DNA. This CDR3 contains 15 residues. Germline values: CDR1 KGHTA, CDR2 FQNQQP. CDR3 bases read: TGCTCCAGCAGTCAATCGGGGACTGGGGGTTATGAACAGTAC. It codes for CSSSQSGTGGYEQY. The complete CDR3 protein is CSSSQSGTGGYEQYF.

This clone was seen only once. Gene and germline names: mouse. Coverage ceases 1 residue before the CDR3 finishes, and the germline J gene fills in the end. The chain is built from TRBV16 and TRBJ2-5; 13 positions agree with TRBD2. V was clipped by 8 bases and J by 6 bases; unmatched bases: 5. The CDR3 totals 14 residues. Germline V gives CDR1 SGHSA, CDR2 FRNQAP. The covered CDR3 bases are TGTGCAAGCGGACTGGGGGGGCGCGAGGACACCCAGTAC. This encodes CASGLGGREDTQY. The entire CDR3 protein is CASGLGGREDTQYF. The variable domain in full, completed from reference TRBV16 and TRBJ2-5, reads NAGVIQTPRHKVTGKGQEATLWCEPISGHSAVFWYRQTIVQGLEFLTYFRNQAPIDDSGMPKERFSAQMPNQSHSTLKIQSTQPQDSAVYLCASGLGGREDTQYFGPGTRLLVL.

On this clone: Mouse names are used for the genes. The read stops 1 residue short of the end of the CDR3; the missing end is completed from the germline J gene. The gene calls are TRBV3 and TRBJ2-1; 14 nucleotides align to TRBD2. Germline V gives CDR1 SNHLY, CDR2 FYNGKV (reference sequence). The ends lost 5 bases at V and 7 bases at J; junction bases unmatched: 7. This CDR3 is built from 16 residues. CDR3 sequence reads: CASSIGTGGARAEQFF. The CDR3 DNA, read in part, is TGTGCCAGCAGCATCGGGACTGGGGGGGCGCGAGCTGAGCAGTTC. The full variable domain, completed using reference TRBV3 and TRBJ2-1, is GPKVLQIPSHQIIDMGQMVTLNCDPVSNHLYFYWYKQILGQQMEFLVNFYNGKVMEKSKLFKDQFSVERPDGSYFTLKIQPTALEDSAVYFCASSIGTGGARAEQFFGPGTRLTVL.

Concerning this clone: Genes and germline come from the mouse. The read gets to within 1 residue of the CDR3 end, and the germline J gene fills in the rest. This chain uses TRBV14 with TRBJ1-3; the D gene is possibly TRBD1 (6 bases). The CDR3 covers 14 residues. Per the germline V gene, CDR1 is SGHDT and CDR2 is FRDEAV. The V gene lost 3 bases and the J gene lost 0 bases, with 7 bases spanning the gap. Partial CDR3 DNA: TGTGCCAGCAGTTGGGACAATTCTGGAAATACGCTCTAT. It encodes CASSWDNSGNTLY. The CDR3 in full is CASSWDNSGNTLYF. Full variable domain (remainder filled in from reference TRBV14 and TRBJ1-3): EAGVTQSPRYAVLQEGQAVSFWCDPISGHDTLYWYQQPRDQGPQLLVYFRDEAVIDNSQLPSDRFSAVRPKGTNSTLKIQSAKQGDTATYLCASSWDNSGNTLYFGEGSRLIVV.

About this clone itself: Gene names denote mouse genes. Sequencing ends 1 residue short of the CDR3 end; the germline J gene provides the rest. The chain uses TRBV26 and TRBJ2-2, with 11 bases matching TRBD1. Trimming removed 6 bases from V and 6 bases from J; junction bases left unmatched: 0. From germline, CDR1 is KGHPV and CDR2 FQNQEV (reference sequence). The length of the CDR3 is 13 residues. CDR3 DNA, as far as it was read: TGTGCCAGCAGGGGACAGGGGGCCGGGCAGCTCTAC. Protein sequence: CASRGQGAGQLY. The complete CDR3 protein is CASRGQGAGQLYF.

As regards this clone: The gene names given are mouse names. The CDR3 end falls 1 residue outside the read, so it is completed with the germline J gene. This chain links TRBV4 with TRBJ2-4; unclear D gene. The CDR3 contains 11 residues. Trimming stripped 5 bases from V and 3 bases from J, with 3 bases between. Germline V lookup: CDR1 LGHDT, CDR2 YNNKQL (reference sequence). The CDR3 loop is CASSPQNTLYF. CDR3 DNA (partial): TGTGCCAGCAGCCCGCAAAACACCTTGTAC. The full variable domain, with the rest looked up from reference TRBV4 and TRBJ2-4, is ETAVFQTPNYHVTQVGNEVSFNCKQTLGHDTMYWYKQDSKKLLKIMFSYNNKQLIVNETVPRRFSPQSSDKAHLNLRIKSVEPEDSAVYLCASSPQNTLYFGAGTRLSVL.

The table lists this clone with a few counts. The genes are named according to mouse. The read ends 1 residue early relative to the CDR3; the germline J gene fills the gap. The V call is TRBV29, the J call TRBJ2-7; D is unclear. CDR1 and CDR2 (germline): MSHET, SYDVDS. Trimming cost V 10 bases and J 4 bases, with 5 bases left between them. The CDR3 is made up of 9 amino acids. The part of the CDR3 DNA that was read is TGTGCTAACGATTATGAACAGTAC. Its translation: CANDYEQY. Given in full, the CDR3 is CANDYEQYF.